This T cell receptor beta chain is drawn from a study of blood T cell repertoires in COVID-19. At the level of the study: T cells, B-cell-depleted T cells, or PBMCs provided the cDNA or gDNA that served as material.

Germline loops: CDR1 PRHDT, CDR2 FYEKMQ (reference sequence). V was shortened by 3 bases and J by 11 bases, with 13 bases between the two germline ends. The CDR3 runs 12 residues. The assay was immunoSEQ multiplex PCR, and TCRdb's table has in-frame clones only and misses some. The sample contains 150,000 to 200,000 clones, around four fifths of which appear only once. The sample was peripheral blood. The source is a woman of 80 years or more with active or convalescent COVID-19. J is TRBJ1-1 and V is TRBV13; possibly TRBD1 for D (5 bases). The CDR3 sequence is CASSFLTGRAFF. Written as DNA, the CDR3 is TGTGCCAGCAGCTTTTTAACAGGCCGGGCTTTCTTT.